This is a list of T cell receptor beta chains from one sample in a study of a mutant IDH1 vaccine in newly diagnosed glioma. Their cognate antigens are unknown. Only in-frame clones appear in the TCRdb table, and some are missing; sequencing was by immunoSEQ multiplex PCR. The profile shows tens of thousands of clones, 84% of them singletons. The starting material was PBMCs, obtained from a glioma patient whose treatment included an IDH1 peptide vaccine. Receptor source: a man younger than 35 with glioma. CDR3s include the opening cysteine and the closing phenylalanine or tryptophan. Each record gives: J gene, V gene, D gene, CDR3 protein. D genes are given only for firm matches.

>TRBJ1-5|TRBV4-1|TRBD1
CASSQGTGAGQPQHF
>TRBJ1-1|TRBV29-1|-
CSVLTNTEAFF
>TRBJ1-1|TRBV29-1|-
CSVERGNTEAFF
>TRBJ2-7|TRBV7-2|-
CASSGARGSYEQYF
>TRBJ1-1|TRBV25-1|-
CASSPLDRLNTEAFF
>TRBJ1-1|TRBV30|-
CAWTTGLNTEAFF
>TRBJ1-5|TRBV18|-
CASSPGRVDQPQHF
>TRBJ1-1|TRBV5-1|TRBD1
CASSRGQVSLNTEAFF
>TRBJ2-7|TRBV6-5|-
CASSYSTGFVSYEQYF
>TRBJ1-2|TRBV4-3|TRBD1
CASSQDGQGGLYGYTF
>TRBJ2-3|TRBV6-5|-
CASRQGTDTQYF
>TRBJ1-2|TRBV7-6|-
CASSGASGYGYTF
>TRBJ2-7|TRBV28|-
CASSFMDTPYEQYF
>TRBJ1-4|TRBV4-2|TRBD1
CASSPYSTGDEKLFF
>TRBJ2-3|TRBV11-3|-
CASSLTSLGGDTQYF
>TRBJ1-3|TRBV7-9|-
CASTRTVHTIYF
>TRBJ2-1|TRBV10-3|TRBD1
CAISARDSLNEQFF
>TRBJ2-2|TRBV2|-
CASSVTRQLAGELFF
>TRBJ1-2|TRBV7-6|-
CASSLSQGFYGYTF
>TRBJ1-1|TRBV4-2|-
CASSQTPGYRGAFF
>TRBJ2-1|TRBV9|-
CASSVVTLDEQFF
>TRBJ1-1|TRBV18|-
CASSPGGYAEAFF
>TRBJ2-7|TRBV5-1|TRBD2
CASSSLAGGYEQYF
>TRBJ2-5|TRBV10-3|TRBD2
CAISESVAGGETQYF
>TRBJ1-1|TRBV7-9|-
CASSRLTGNTEAFF
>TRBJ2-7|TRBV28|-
CAGRTGGARNEQYF
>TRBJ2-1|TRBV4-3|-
CASSQSLGWDGKYEQFF
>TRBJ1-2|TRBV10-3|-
CATGELGGRHYGYTF
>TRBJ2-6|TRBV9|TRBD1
CASSDTGTGGTGGANVLTF